The 15 T cell receptor beta chains in this list originate from one sample, sequenced in a study of cytomegalovirus exposure and HLA in healthy donors. The study ran its PCR with 60 Vbeta and 13 Jbeta primers. Sequencing was performed with immunoSEQ multiplex PCR; in TCRdb, only in-frame clones are kept and a portion is missing. The sample has 100,000 to 150,000 clones, about 71% seen once. Sequenced material: PBMCs. These receptors originate from a woman in her forties or fifties in good health and CMV-seronegative.

This chain uses TRBV5-1 with TRBJ2-1, with 7 bases that match TRBD2. The length of the CDR3 is 16 residues. Losses at the gene ends were 0 bases for V and 2 bases for J; bases not matched to a gene: 5. Germline V gives CDR1 SGHRS, CDR2 YFSETQ. The CDR3 DNA is TGCGCCAGCAGCTTGGGCGGGAGTAAGGCCTACAATGAGCAGTTCTTC. Translated: CASSLGGSKAYNEQFF.

The chain combines TRBV7-9 with TRBJ1-2; 7 positions agree with TRBD1. The CDR3 has 13 residues. Germline CDR1 reads SEHNR; CDR2 reads FQNEAQ (reference sequence). The J segment lost 10 bases and the V segment lost 6 bases, leaving 11 bases of the junction unmatched. CDR3 in DNA: TGTGCCAGCAGTGACAGGGAGACGAGTGACTACACCTTC. As protein: CASSDRETSDYTF.

The J gene is TRBJ1-5, the V gene TRBV2; D not resolved. CDR3 length equals 15 residues. The germline CDR1 and CDR2 sequences are SNHLY and FYNNEI. V dropped 2 bases and J dropped 5 bases, with 13 bases sitting between them. This CDR3 is CASSEPVTRDQPQHF. The CDR3 DNA reads as TGTGCCAGCAGTGAACCGGTTACGCGTGATCAGCCCCAGCATTTT.

The DNA of the CDR3 is TGTGCCAGCAGTTTAATTGGGGTGACAGGGGACCATAATTCACCCCTCCACTTT. Translated: CASSLIGVTGDHNSPLHF. The chain carries TRBV28 and TRBJ1-6, with TRBD1 matching over 8 bases. V dropped 2 bases and J dropped 5; count of bases not matched to a gene: 11. This CDR3 is 18 amino acids long. Germline V gene sequence: CDR1 MDHEN, CDR2 SYDVKM.

This chain links TRBV15 with TRBJ2-5; possible D gene TRBD2, 5 bases. Per germline, CDR1 LNHNV and CDR2 YYDKDF (reference sequence). The V end lost 5 bases, the J end lost 2 bases, and 9 bases lay between the germline ends. The CDR3 runs to 13 residues. The CDR3 coding sequence is TGTGCCACCAGCGCACTAGGGCAAGAGACCCAGTACTTC. Translation: CATSALGQETQYF.

This chain uses TRBV4-2 with TRBJ2-1; TRBD2 aligns across 11 bases. CDR1 is LGHNA and CDR2 is YNFKEQ in the germline V gene. CDR3 length equals 16 residues. With V trimmed by 0 bases and J by 4 bases, 2 bases remained unmatched. This CDR3 is CASSQDLAGGYNEQFF. CDR3 nucleotide sequence: TGTGCCAGCAGCCAAGATTTAGCGGGAGGGTACAATGAGCAGTTCTTC.

There are a few counts of this clone. The rearrangement uses TRBV7-9 and TRBJ1-4; TRBD1 agrees at 10 bases. J gave up 3 bases and V 4 bases, and 5 bases lay outside the gene matches. This CDR3 has 16 residues. Germline-derived CDR1 and CDR2 are SEHNR and FQNEAQ (reference sequence). CDR3: CASSSGTGVPNEKLFF. DNA for the CDR3: TGTGCCAGCAGCTCCGGGACAGGGGTGCCTAATGAAAAACTGTTTTTT.

The chain couples TRBV4-1 to TRBJ2-5; TRBD1 is a possible D gene (5 bases). The J call may not be correct, given that the DNA end is closer to TRBJ2-7. The germline CDR1 and CDR2 sequences are MGHRA and YSYEKL. The CDR3 runs to 16 residues. CDR3 amino acids: CASSHPVRDRAYEQYF. Here the CDR3 DNA reads TGCGCCAGCAGCCACCCGGTCAGGGATCGGGCCTACGAGCAGTACTTC.

This chain links TRBV4-3 with TRBJ2-7; 7 positions match TRBD1. Trimming cost V 1 base and J 4 bases; bases outside gene matches: 4. The length of the CDR3 is 14 residues. Germline lookup yields CDR1 LGHNA and CDR2 YSLEER. CDR3 residues: CASSQAQGSYEQYF. CDR3 nucleotides: TGCGCCAGCAGCCAAGCACAGGGGTCTTACGAGCAGTACTTC.

The chain is built from TRBV11-2 and TRBJ2-2; D remains ambiguous. Per the germline V gene, CDR1 is SGHAT and CDR2 is FQNNGV. The V gene lost 10 bases and the J gene lost 4 bases, with 13 bases spanning the gap. This CDR3 has 13 amino acids. Here the CDR3 reads CATASLLTGELFF. CDR3 coding DNA: TGTGCCACCGCGAGCCTCCTCACCGGGGAGCTGTTTTTT.

V gene TRBV19 combines with J gene TRBJ2-1; weak D call: TRBD2 (5 bases). This CDR3 region has 13 residues. Germline assignment: CDR1 LNHDA and CDR2 SQIVND (reference sequence). Trimming pared 3 bases from V and 9 bases from J, leaving 12 bases between. The DNA for the CDR3 is TGTGCCAGTAGTATGGCGCTAGGAGGTGAGCAGTTCTTC. The encoded protein is CASSMALGGEQFF.

The rearrangement uses TRBV7-2 and TRBJ2-1; 11 bases align to TRBD2. The V and J ends lost 2 bases and 8 bases, in that order; junction bases with no gene match: 5. This CDR3 contains 15 residues. CDR1 is SGHTA and CDR2 is FQGNSA in the germline V gene. CDR3 sequence (DNA): TGTGCCAGCAGCTTATCGGGACTAGCGGTACATGAGCAGTTCTTC. Its translation is CASSLSGLAVHEQFF.

CDR3 loop: CASSLTQPDTQYF. For the CDR3, the DNA is TGTGCCAGCAGCCTTACTCAACCGGATACGCAGTATTTT. The chain combines TRBV13 with TRBJ2-3; D is unclear. Germline CDR1 PRHDT, CDR2 FYEKMQ (reference sequence). The CDR3 runs 13 residues. V lost 5 bases, J lost 6 bases, and 12 bases lay in between.

About this clone: One end of the junction is discordant with germline, which a read error may explain. This sequence joins TRBV7-9 and TRBJ2-2; maybe TRBD2 (6 bases). The CDR3 totals 15 residues. Germline CDR1 is SEHNR and CDR2 is FQNEAQ (reference sequence). CDR3 sequence reads: CSSSLVIGGAGELFF. CDR3 DNA sequence: TGTTCCAGCAGCTTAGTCATCGGAGGGGCCGGGGAGCTGTTTTTT.

This clone came up a few times. This chain connects TRBV19 to TRBJ1-1, with D possibly matching TRBD1 (6 bases). Trimming took off 4 bases at V and 2 bases at J, with 17 bases between the two ends. The germline V gene encodes CDR1 LNHDA and CDR2 SQIVND (reference sequence). CDR3 length equals 16 residues. This chain's CDR3 is CASSTSGQRPNTEAFF. The DNA of the CDR3 is TGTGCCAGTAGTACCTCCGGACAGCGACCTAACACTGAAGCTTTCTTT.